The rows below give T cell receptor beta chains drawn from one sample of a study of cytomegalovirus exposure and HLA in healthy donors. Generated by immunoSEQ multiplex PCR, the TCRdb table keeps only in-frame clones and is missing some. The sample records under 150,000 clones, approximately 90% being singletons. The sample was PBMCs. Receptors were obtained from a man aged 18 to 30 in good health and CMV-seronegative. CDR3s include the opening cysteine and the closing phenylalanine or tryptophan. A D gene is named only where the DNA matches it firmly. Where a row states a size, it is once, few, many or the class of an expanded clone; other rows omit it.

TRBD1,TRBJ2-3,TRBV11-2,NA,CASTLRQGRLTDTQYF,TGTGCCAGCACCCTTAGACAGGGTAGGCTCACAGATACGCAGTATTTT
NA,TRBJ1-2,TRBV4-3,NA,CASSQDYGDSYGYTF,TGCGCCAGCAGCCAAGATTATGGGGACTCCTATGGCTACACCTTC
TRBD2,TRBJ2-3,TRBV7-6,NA,CASSSRTSGSLDTQYF,TGTGCCAGCAGCTCCCGGACTAGCGGGAGCCTCGATACGCAGTATTTT
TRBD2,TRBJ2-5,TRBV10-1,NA,CASSESLAGGQETQYF,TGCGCCAGCAGTGAGTCCTTAGCGGGGGGTCAAGAGACCCAGTACTTC
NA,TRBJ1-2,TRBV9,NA,CASRADGGNGYTF,TGTGCCAGCCGAGCGGATGGGGGGAATGGCTACACCTTC
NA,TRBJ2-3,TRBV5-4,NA,CASSSRFGTDTQYF,TGTGCCAGCAGCTCCCGTTTTGGCACAGATACGCAGTATTTT
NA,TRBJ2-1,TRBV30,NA,CAWSLTKYNEQFF,TGTGCCTGGAGTTTAACTAAATACAATGAGCAGTTCTTC
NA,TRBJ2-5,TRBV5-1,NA,CASSLLLGGAQETQYF,TGCGCCAGCAGCCTCTTACTAGGGGGAGCGCAAGAGACCCAGTACTTC
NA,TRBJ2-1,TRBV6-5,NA,CASSYSRLANEQFF,TGTGCCAGCAGTTACAGTCGGCTAGCCAATGAGCAGTTCTTC
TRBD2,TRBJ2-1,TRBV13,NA,CASSRRTSGSPEQFF,TGTGCCAGCAGCCGACGGACTAGCGGGAGTCCTGAGCAGTTCTTC
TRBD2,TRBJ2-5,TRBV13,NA,CASSQRGGYQETQYF,TGTGCCAGCAGCCAGCGGGGGGGGTACCAAGAGACCCAGTACTTC
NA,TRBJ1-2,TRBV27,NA,CASSPHARSNYGYTF,TGTGCCAGCAGCCCCCATGCCAGATCTAACTATGGCTACACCTTC
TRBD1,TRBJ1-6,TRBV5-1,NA,CASSLADGGGSPLHF,TGCGCCAGCAGCTTGGCGGACGGAGGGGGCTCACCCCTCCACTTT
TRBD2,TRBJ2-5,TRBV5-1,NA,CASSPLSGGETQYF,TGCGCCAGCAGCCCTCTATCGGGGGGGGAGACCCAGTACTTC
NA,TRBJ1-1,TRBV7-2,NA,CASSLNRGGAVSQAFF,TGTGCCAGCAGCCTTAATAGGGGGGGGGCCGTATCCCAAGCTTTCTTT
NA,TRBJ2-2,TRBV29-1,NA,CSVEMRGRTGELFF,TGCAGCGTTGAGATGCGTGGGCGCACCGGGGAGCTGTTTTTT
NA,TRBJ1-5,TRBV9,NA,CASSVGGELNQPQHF,TGTGCCAGCAGCGTAGGAGGAGAACTCAATCAGCCCCAGCATTTT
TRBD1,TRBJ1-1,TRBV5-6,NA,CASSHWTGTNTEAFF,TGTGCCAGCAGCCACTGGACAGGGACGAACACTGAAGCTTTCTTT
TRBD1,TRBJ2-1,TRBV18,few,CASSPGTDNEQFF,TGTGCCAGCTCACCCGGGACAGACAATGAGCAGTTCTTC
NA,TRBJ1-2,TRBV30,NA,CAWSVAVGYTF,TGTGCCTGGAGTGTGGCAGTTGGCTACACCTTC
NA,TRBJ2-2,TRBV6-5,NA,CASSSRLGEVTGELFF,TGTGCCAGCAGTTCGCGACTAGGGGAGGTGACCGGGGAGCTGTTTTTT
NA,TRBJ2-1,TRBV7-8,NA,CASSLQGDREAYNEQFF,TGTGCCAGCAGCTTACAAGGAGACAGGGAGGCCTACAATGAGCAGTTCTTC
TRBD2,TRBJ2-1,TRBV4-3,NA,CASSQGGGLGNEQFF,TGCGCCAGCAGCCAAGGGGGAGGGCTTGGCAATGAGCAGTTCTTC
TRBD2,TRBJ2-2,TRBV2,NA,CASTRTSGDTGELFF,TGTGCCAGCACGCGGACTAGCGGGGACACCGGGGAGCTGTTTTTT
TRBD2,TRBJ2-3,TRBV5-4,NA,CASSPSGAGGPTDTQYF,TGTGCCAGCAGCCCTTCTGGGGCGGGGGGGCCCACAGATACGCAGTATTTT
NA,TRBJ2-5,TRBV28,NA,CASSRQLSLQETQYF,TGTGCCAGCAGCAGACAGTTAAGCCTACAAGAGACCCAGTACTTC
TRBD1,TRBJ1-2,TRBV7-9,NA,CASSLRGQDYGYTF,TGTGCCAGCAGCTTACGAGGACAGGACTATGGCTACACCTTC
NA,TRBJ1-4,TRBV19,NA,CASSIEEGQKLFF,TGTGCCAGTAGTATAGAGGAGGGACAAAAACTGTTTTTT
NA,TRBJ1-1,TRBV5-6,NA,CASSPKGVRLVTEAFF,TGTGCCAGCAGCCCCAAAGGGGTCAGGCTAGTCACTGAAGCTTTCTTT
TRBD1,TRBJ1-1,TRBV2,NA,CASTRDSNTEAFF,TGTGCCAGCACAAGGGACAGTAACACTGAAGCTTTCTTT
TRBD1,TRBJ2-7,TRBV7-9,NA,CASSVTGTGAYEQYF,TGTGCCAGCAGCGTAACCGGGACAGGGGCCTACGAGCAGTACTTC